The rows below give T cell receptor beta chains drawn from one sample of a study of beta chain features in type 1 diabetes. The protocol was immunoSEQ multiplex PCR, while the TCRdb copy is restricted to in-frame clones and leaves out a portion. The table includes roughly 730,000 clones, 10% to 15% detected once. The sample was naive CD4+ T cells from blood. The receptors shown here come from a man aged 18 to 29 with type 1 diabetes. Both conserved end residues are part of each CDR3. D genes are given only for firm matches. Expanded clones get a size class; other rows say once, few or many, or leave the size out.

few	-	13	TRBV7-6	TRBJ1-1	CASSLDSNTEAFF	TGTGCCAGCAGCCTGGACAGCAACACTGAAGCTTTCTTT
-	TRBD1	16	TRBV27	TRBJ2-7	CASSSFPDRVVYEQYF	TGTGCCAGCAGTTCCTTTCCGGACAGGGTGGTCTACGAGCAGTACTTC
few	-	17	TRBV4-1	TRBJ1-5	CASSPLGGDSLNQPQHF	TGCGCCAGCAGCCCCCTCGGTGGAGACAGTCTCAATCAGCCCCAGCATTTT
-	-	13	TRBV7-2	TRBJ1-1	CASSFGGNTEAFF	TGTGCCAGCAGCTTTGGCGGGAACACTGAAGCTTTCTTT
once	-	13	TRBV30	TRBJ2-7	CAWSVGTPGEQYF	TGTGCCTGGAGTGTAGGGACACCTGGGGAGCAGTACTTC
-	TRBD2	16	TRBV7-3	TRBJ2-5	CASSLTLGLGEETQYF	TGTGCCAGCAGCTTAACGTTAGGACTAGGGGAAGAGACCCAGTACTTC
-	-	14	TRBV6-5	TRBJ2-7	CASSYQWGVGEQYF	TGTGCCAGCAGTTACCAATGGGGGGTTGGCGAGCAGTACTTC
-	-	13	TRBV2	TRBJ2-5	CASTLRYQETQYF	TGTGCCAGCACCCTTAGGTACCAAGAGACCCAGTACTTC
-	-	18	TRBV11-1	TRBJ2-3	CASSLRTELIFYTDTQYF	TGTGCCAGCAGCCTAAGGACAGAACTAATCTTCTACACAGATACGCAGTATTTT
few	-	13	TRBV5-1	TRBJ2-1	CASSSGLSGEQFF	TGCGCCAGCAGCTCTGGACTCTCCGGGGAGCAGTTCTTC
-	TRBD1	15	TRBV25-1	TRBJ2-3	CASSDWTGSTDTQYF	TGTGCCAGCAGTGATTGGACAGGGAGCACAGATACGCAGTATTTT
-	-	16	TRBV28	TRBJ2-1	CASSFLGDSEYNEQFF	TGTGCCAGCAGTTTTCTGGGAGACAGTGAGTACAATGAGCAGTTCTTC
few	-	18	TRBV15	TRBJ2-3	CATSRDIGGRMFTDTQYF	TGTGCCACCAGCAGAGACATCGGGGGGCGCATGTTTACAGATACGCAGTATTTT
-	TRBD1	16	TRBV7-3	TRBJ2-2	CASSWAGTGNTGELFF	TGTGCCAGCAGCTGGGCCGGGACAGGGAACACCGGGGAGCTGTTTTTT
few	TRBD1	15	TRBV5-1	TRBJ2-7	CASSFGTGFSYEQYF	TGCGCCAGCAGCTTCGGGACAGGGTTTAGCTACGAGCAGTACTTC
few	-	14	TRBV5-6	TRBJ1-1	CASSLPGANTEAFF	TGTGCCAGCAGCTTGCCCGGGGCTAACACTGAAGCTTTCTTT
-	TRBD1	14	TRBV18	TRBJ1-1	CASSPNRGNTEAFF	TGTGCCAGCTCACCAAACAGGGGGAACACTGAAGCTTTCTTT
-	-	14	TRBV6-5	TRBJ1-4	CATTFGQWSEKLFF	TGTGCCACTACCTTCGGACAGTGGAGTGAAAAACTGTTTTTT
-	-	13	TRBV13	TRBJ1-2	CASSSRGRYGYTF	TGTGCCAGCAGCTCCAGGGGTAGATATGGCTACACCTTC
-	-	15	TRBV2	TRBJ2-2	CASSEQGSNTGELFF	TGTGCCAGCAGCGAACAGGGTTCGAACACCGGGGAGCTGTTTTTT
few	-	12	TRBV2	TRBJ1-3	CASSKSGNTIYF	TGTGCCAGCTCTAAGTCTGGAAACACCATATATTTT
few	-	14	TRBV2	TRBJ1-1	CATSRVRGRVEAFF	TGTGCCACCAGCCGGGTTCGCGGAAGGGTGGAAGCTTTCTTT
-	TRBD1	13	TRBV18	TRBJ1-6	CASSPDRDSPLHF	TGTGCCAGCTCACCGGACAGGGATTCACCCCTCCACTTT
-	TRBD1	14	TRBV29-1	TRBJ1-3	CSVVSRGQSDTIYF	TGCAGCGTTGTGTCCAGGGGGCAAAGTGACACCATATATTTT
-	-	13	TRBV21-1	TRBJ2-7	CASSCTGEKEQYF	TGTGCCAGCAGCTGTACCGGGGAGAAGGAGCAGTACTTC
few	TRBD1	13	TRBV30	TRBJ2-7	CAWDRDSTYEQYF	TGTGCCTGGGACAGGGATTCGACCTACGAGCAGTACTTC
few	-	12	TRBV11-1	TRBJ2-7	CASSFGWSEQYF	TGTGCCAGCAGCTTTGGTTGGTCAGAGCAGTACTTC
-	TRBD1	14	TRBV7-3	TRBJ1-1	CASSSGTANTEAFF	TGTGCCAGCAGCTCCGGGACAGCGAACACTGAAGCTTTCTTT
few	TRBD2	14	TRBV29-1	TRBJ2-3	CSVDASGSTDTQYF	TGCAGCGTTGATGCTAGCGGTAGCACAGATACGCAGTATTTT
-	-	17	TRBV10-3	TRBJ2-3	CAISESESPSLTDTQYF	TGTGCCATCAGTGAGTCGGAGAGTCCCTCCCTCACAGATACGCAGTATTTT
-	-	14	TRBV27	TRBJ2-7	CASSPRLRDTEQYF	TGTGCCAGCAGCCCTCGCCTCCGGGACACCGAGCAGTACTTC
few	TRBD2	17	TRBV18	TRBJ2-5	CASSQQALAGVQETQYF	TGTGCCAGCTCACAACAGGCACTAGCGGGGGTTCAAGAGACCCAGTACTTC
few	TRBD1	13	TRBV18	TRBJ2-7	CASSHRGSYEQYF	TGTGCCAGCTCACACAGGGGGTCCTACGAGCAGTACTTC
few	-	12	TRBV6-6	TRBJ1-1	CASSYAFTEAFF	TGTGCCAGCAGTTATGCGTTCACTGAAGCTTTCTTT
once	-	12	TRBV30	TRBJ1-2	CAWRGTGHGYTF	TGTGCCTGGAGGGGAACCGGTCACGGCTACACCTTC
-	-	13	TRBV6-1	TRBJ1-3	CASTGISGNTIYF	TGTGCCAGCACCGGGATCTCTGGAAACACCATATATTTT
few	-	13	TRBV30	TRBJ1-2	CACRNKANYGYTF	TGTGCCTGCCGCAATAAAGCTAACTATGGCTACACCTTC
-	-	14	TRBV5-4	TRBJ1-4	CASSSINGNEKLFF	TGTGCCAGCAGCTCCATCAACGGGAATGAAAAACTGTTTTTT
-	-	11	TRBV30	TRBJ2-2	CAWHRTGELFF	TGTGCCTGGCACCGAACCGGGGAGCTGTTTTTT
-	TRBD2	14	TRBV30	TRBJ2-2	CAWRLAANTGELFF	TGTGCCTGGCGTCTAGCGGCGAACACCGGGGAGCTGTTTTTT
-	TRBD1	12	TRBV28	TRBJ2-1	CASSSLRQGKFF	TGTGCCAGCAGTTCACTACGACAGGGCAAGTTCTTC
few	-	15	TRBV4-2	TRBJ2-7	CASSQDSVRSYEQYF	TGTGCCAGCAGCCAAGATAGTGTGAGGTCCTACGAGCAGTACTTC
few	TRBD1	15	TRBV10-3	TRBJ2-7	CAISGGPQGNYEQYF	TGTGCCATCAGTGGGGGACCACAGGGGAACTACGAGCAGTACTTC
-	TRBD1	14	TRBV9	TRBJ2-1	CASSVGTVYNEQFF	TGTGCCAGCAGCGTCGGGACAGTATACAATGAGCAGTTCTTC